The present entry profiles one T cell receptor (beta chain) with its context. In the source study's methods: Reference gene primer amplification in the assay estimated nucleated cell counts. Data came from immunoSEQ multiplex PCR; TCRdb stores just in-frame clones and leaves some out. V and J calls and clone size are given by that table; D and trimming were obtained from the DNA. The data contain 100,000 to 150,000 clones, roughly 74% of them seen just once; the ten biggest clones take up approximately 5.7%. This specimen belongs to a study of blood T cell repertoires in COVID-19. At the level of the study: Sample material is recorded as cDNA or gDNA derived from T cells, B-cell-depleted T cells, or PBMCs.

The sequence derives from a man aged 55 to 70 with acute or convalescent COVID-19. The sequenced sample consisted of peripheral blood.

The CDR3 DNA reads TGCGCCAGCAGCACACCGGGACGGAGGGACGAGCAGTACTTC. It is translated as CASSTPGRRDEQYF. This chain links TRBV5-1 with TRBJ2-7; a weak D match, TRBD2 (6 bases). The CDR3 has 14 residues. Trimming stripped 4 bases from V and 5 bases from J, with 16 bases between. Germline values: CDR1 SGHRS, CDR2 YFSETQ.